The 4 T cell receptor beta chains below all came from one sample that was sequenced in a study of blood T cell repertoires in COVID-19. TCRdb's table, derived via immunoSEQ multiplex PCR, lists solely in-frame clones and lacks some. The sample comprises under 300,000 clones, 75% to 85% of which are singletons, and around 1.5% rests with the top ten. The sample comprised peripheral blood. The receptors were gathered from a woman in her thirties or forties who had recovered from COVID-19.

CDR3 DNA sequence: TGTGCCAGCAGTTTATATTCGGGAACCTACGAGCAGTACTTC. Amino acids: CASSLYSGTYEQYF. The chain uses TRBV28 and TRBJ2-7, with D possibly being TRBD2 (5 bases). Germline CDR1 is MDHEN and CDR2 is SYDVKM. The CDR3 loop spans 14 amino acids. V dropped 1 base and J dropped 2 bases, with 9 bases sitting between them. Combining the CDR3 with reference TRBV28 and TRBJ2-7 gives the whole variable domain DVKVTQSSRYLVKRTGEKVFLECVQDMDHENMFWYRQDPGLGLRLIYFSYDVKMKEKGDIPEGYSVSREKKERFSLILESASTNQTSMYLCASSLYSGTYEQYFGPGTRLTVT.

J is TRBJ2-5 and V is TRBV3-1 (or the pseudogene TRBV3-2); no firm D call. The germline CDR1 and CDR2 sequences are LGHDT and YNNKEL (reference sequence). Trimming shortened V by 1 base and J by 2 bases, and 8 bases separated the two germline ends. There are 14 residues in the CDR3. This chain's CDR3 is CASSQGPVQETQYF. CDR3 sequence (DNA): TGTGCCAGCAGCCAAGGTCCAGTACAAGAGACCCAGTACTTC.

J is TRBJ1-1 and V is TRBV7-2; no firm D call. CDR1 and CDR2 from the germline V gene are SGHTA and FQGNSA. CDR3 length equals 16 residues. Trimming took 1 base from V and 0 from J, leaving 12 bases between them. The CDR3 DNA is TGTGCCAGCAGCTTAGGCTCCCCAGGAATGAACACTGAAGCTTTCTTT. It yields the protein CASSLGSPGMNTEAFF.

The chain joins TRBV19 to TRBJ1-1; 12 nucleotides line up with TRBD1. Losses at the gene ends were 10 bases for V and 5 bases for J; bases not matched to a gene: 14. CDR1 and CDR2 from the germline V gene are LNHDA and SQIVND (reference sequence). The CDR3 is 16 residues long. This CDR3 reads CATRKAGQGAPTEAFF. The CDR3 DNA reads TGTGCCACAAGAAAGGCGGGACAGGGGGCGCCGACTGAAGCTTTCTTT.